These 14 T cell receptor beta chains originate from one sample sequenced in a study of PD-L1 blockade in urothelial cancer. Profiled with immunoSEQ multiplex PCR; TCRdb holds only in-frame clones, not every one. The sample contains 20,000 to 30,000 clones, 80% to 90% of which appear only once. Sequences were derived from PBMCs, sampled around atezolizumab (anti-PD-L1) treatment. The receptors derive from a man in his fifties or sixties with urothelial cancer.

The CDR3 protein is CAWIAGKNTGELFF. CDR3 DNA sequence: TGTGCCTGGATTGCAGGGAAGAACACCGGGGAGCTGTTTTTT. The V and J genes are TRBV30 and TRBJ2-2; D is possibly TRBD1 (5 bases). Trimming cost V 4 bases and J 1 base, with 10 bases left between them. This CDR3 is built from 14 residues. CDR1 and CDR2 from the germline V gene are GTSNPN and SVGIG (reference sequence).

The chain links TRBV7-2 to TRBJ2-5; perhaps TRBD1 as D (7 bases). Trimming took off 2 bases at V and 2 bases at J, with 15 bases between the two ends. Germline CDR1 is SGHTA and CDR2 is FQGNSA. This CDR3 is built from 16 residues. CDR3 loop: CASSLRRGPGQETQYF. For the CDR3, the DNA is TGTGCCAGCAGCTTAAGGAGGGGGCCGGGGCAAGAGACCCAGTACTTC.

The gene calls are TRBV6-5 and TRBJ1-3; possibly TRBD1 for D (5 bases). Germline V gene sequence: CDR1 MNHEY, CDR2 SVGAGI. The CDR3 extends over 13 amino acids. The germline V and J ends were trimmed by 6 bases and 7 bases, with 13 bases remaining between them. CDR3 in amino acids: CASSRDSWNTIYF. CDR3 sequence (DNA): TGTGCCAGCAGCCGGGACTCCTGGAACACCATATATTTT.

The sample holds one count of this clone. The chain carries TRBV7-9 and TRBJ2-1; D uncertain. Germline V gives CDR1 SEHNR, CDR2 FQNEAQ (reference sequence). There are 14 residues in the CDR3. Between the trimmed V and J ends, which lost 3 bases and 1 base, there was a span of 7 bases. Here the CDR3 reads CASSLAGSYNEQFF. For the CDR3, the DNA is TGTGCCAGCAGCTTGGCCGGGTCCTACAATGAGCAGTTCTTC.

The CDR3 bases are TGTGCCAGCAGTACCCGACTAGCGGGAACAGATACGCAGTATTTT. As protein: CASSTRLAGTDTQYF. The V and J genes are TRBV6-5 and TRBJ2-3; 11 bases line up with TRBD2. CDR3 size: 15 residues. The germline V gene has CDR1 MNHEY and CDR2 SVGAGI. The ends lost 5 bases at V and 3 bases at J; junction bases unmatched: 4.

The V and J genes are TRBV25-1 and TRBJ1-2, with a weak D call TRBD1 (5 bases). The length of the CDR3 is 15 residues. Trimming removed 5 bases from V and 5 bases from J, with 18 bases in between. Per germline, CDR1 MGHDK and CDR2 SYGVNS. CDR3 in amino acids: CASSYDSLGRYGYTF. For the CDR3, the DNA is TGTGCCAGCAGTTACGACAGCCTGGGGAGGTATGGCTACACCTTC.

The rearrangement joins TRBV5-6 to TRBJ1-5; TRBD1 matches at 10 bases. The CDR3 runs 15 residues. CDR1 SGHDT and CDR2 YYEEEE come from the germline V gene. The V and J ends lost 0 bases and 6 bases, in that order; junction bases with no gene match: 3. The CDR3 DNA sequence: TGTGCCAGCAGCTTGGGGGACAGGGGAGTTCAGCCCCAGCATTTT. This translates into CASSLGDRGVQPQHF.

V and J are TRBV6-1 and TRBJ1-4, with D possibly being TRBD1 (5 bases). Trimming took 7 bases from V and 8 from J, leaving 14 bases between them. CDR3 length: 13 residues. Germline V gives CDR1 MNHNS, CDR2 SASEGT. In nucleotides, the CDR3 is TGTGCCAGCAACCGGGACTGGAGAGAAAAACTGTTTTTT. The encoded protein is CASNRDWREKLFF.

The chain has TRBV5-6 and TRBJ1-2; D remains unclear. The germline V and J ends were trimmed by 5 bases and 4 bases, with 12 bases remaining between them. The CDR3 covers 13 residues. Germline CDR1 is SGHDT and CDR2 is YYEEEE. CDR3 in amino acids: CASSYDAVYGYTF. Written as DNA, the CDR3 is TGTGCCAGCAGTTACGATGCGGTCTATGGCTACACCTTC.

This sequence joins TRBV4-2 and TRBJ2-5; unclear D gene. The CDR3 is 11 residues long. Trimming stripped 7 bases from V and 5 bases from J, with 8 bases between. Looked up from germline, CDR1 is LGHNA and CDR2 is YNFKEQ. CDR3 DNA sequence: TGTGCCAGCACCCTCGGTGAGACCCAGTACTTC. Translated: CASTLGETQYF.

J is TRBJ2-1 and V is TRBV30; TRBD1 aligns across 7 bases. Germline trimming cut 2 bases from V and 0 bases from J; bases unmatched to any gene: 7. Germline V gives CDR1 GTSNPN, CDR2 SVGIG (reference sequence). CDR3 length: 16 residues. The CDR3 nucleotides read TGTGCCTGGAGTTCTCCCGGGACAGTCTCCTACAATGAGCAGTTCTTC. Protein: CAWSSPGTVSYNEQFF.

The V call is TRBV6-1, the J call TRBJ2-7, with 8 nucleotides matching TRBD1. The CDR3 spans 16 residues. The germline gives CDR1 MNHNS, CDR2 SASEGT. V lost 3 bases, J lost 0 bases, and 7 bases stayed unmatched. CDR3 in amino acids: CASSDWTGTSSYEQYF. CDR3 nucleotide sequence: TGTGCCAGCAGTGATTGGACAGGGACGAGCTCCTACGAGCAGTACTTC.

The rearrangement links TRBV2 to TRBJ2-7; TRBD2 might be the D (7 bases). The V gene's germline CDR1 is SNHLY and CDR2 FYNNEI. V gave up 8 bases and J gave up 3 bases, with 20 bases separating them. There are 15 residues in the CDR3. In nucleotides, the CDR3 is TGTGCCAGCGGGGGGGGCCTAGCGGCAATCTACGAGCAGTACTTC. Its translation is CASGGGLAAIYEQYF.

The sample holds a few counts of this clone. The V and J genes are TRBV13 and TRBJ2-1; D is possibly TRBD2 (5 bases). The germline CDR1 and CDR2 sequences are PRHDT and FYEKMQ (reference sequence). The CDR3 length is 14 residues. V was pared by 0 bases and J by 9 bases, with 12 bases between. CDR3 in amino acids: CASSLGRGFGEQFF. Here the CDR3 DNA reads TGTGCCAGCAGCTTAGGCCGGGGTTTCGGTGAGCAGTTCTTC.